This TCR beta chain was identified during a study of cytomegalovirus exposure and HLA in healthy donors. Study observations and caveats: The classifier, whose performance was assessed in both the original and validation cohorts, reportedly diagnosed cytomegalovirus status with high specificity and sensitivity.

The data were produced by immunoSEQ multiplex PCR, yet TCRdb's version contains in-frame clones alone and is incomplete. The repertoire holds 60,000 to 75,000 clones, roughly 94% seen once, with 7% in the top ten. Only one count was recorded for this clone. The target antigen is unknown. This sequence originates from a woman between 18 and 29 years old in good health and CMV-seropositive. Sequencing was done on a sample of PBMCs.

The CDR3 DNA follows: TGTGCCAGCTCACCCCAAGGACAGTTTGGCTACACCTTC. This encodes CASSPQGQFGYTF. The chain combines TRBV18 with TRBJ1-2; the D gene is possibly TRBD1 (6 bases). V dropped 3 bases and J dropped 7 bases, with 12 bases sitting between them. The CDR3 loop spans 13 amino acids. The V gene's germline CDR1 is KGHSH and CDR2 LQKENI.